The entry that follows covers one T cell receptor beta chain sequence. Its antigen is unidentified. The data were taken from a study of OX40 agonist ivuxolimab in advanced cancers. Study overall: Patients assigned to dose escalation were diagnosed with hepatocellular carcinoma, melanoma, renal cell or head and neck cancer. There were three patients with partial responses, one having hepatocellular carcinoma and two cutaneous melanoma. Study outcomes and limitations: Determination of antigen specificity was not performed for the expanded peripheral T cells.

Clones were sequenced by immunoSEQ multiplex PCR, and TCRdb holds only the in-frame ones, with some missing. The sample shows over 40,000 clones, almost 90% of them seen only once. CDR3 length: 15 amino acids. V was clipped by 6 bases and J by 2 bases; unmatched bases: 7. Looked up from germline, CDR1 is MNHEY and CDR2 is SVGAGI. The study sampled blood at baseline, cycle 4 day 1, and cycle 7 day 1. The chain links TRBV6-5 to TRBJ2-5; 9 positions agree with TRBD1. The receptor comes from an adult with an advanced solid tumor such as melanoma, head and neck, liver or kidney cancer. Sequencing used CD4+ or CD8+ T cells sorted from blood, obtained in a trial of the OX40 agonist ivuxolimab. The CDR3 loop reads CASSRQGERQETQYF. The CDR3 DNA reads TGTGCCAGCAGCCGACAGGGGGAGCGGCAAGAGACCCAGTACTTC.